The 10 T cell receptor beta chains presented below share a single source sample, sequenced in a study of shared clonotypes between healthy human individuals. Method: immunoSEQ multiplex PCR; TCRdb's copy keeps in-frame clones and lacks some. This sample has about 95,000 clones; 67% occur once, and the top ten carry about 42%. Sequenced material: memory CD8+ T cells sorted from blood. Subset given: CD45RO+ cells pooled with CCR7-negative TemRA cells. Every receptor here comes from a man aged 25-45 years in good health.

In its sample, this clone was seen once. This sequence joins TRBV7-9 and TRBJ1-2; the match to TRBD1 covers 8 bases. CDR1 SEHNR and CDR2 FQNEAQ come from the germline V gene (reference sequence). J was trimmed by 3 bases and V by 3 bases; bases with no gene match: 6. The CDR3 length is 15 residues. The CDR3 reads CASSFRDRSDYGYTF. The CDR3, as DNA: TGTGCCAGCAGCTTTCGGGACAGGTCGGACTATGGCTACACCTTC.

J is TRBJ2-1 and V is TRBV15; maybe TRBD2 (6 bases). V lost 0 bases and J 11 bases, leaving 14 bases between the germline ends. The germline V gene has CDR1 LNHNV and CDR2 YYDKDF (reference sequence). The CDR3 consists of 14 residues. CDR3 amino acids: CATSRDPSGTQQFF. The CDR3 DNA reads TGTGCCACCAGCAGAGACCCCTCCGGGACTCAGCAGTTCTTC.

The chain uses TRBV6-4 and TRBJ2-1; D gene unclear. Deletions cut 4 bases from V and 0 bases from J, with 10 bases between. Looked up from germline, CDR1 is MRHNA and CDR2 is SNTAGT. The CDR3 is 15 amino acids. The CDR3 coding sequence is TGTGCCAGCAGTGCACAACAAGACTCCTACAATGAGCAGTTCTTC. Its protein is CASSAQQDSYNEQFF.

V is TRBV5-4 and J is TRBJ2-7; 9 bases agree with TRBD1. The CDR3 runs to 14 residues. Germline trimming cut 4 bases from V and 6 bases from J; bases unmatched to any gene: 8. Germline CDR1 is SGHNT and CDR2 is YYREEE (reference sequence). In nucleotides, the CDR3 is TGTGCCAGCAGCCAGGACAGGGGTGGGGTCGAGCAGTACTTC. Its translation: CASSQDRGGVEQYF.

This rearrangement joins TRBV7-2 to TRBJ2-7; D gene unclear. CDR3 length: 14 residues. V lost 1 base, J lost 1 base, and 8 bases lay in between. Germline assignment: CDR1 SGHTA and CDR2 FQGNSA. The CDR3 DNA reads TGTGCCAGCAGCTTAGTTGGCCGGTCCTACGAGCAGTACTTC. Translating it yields CASSLVGRSYEQYF.

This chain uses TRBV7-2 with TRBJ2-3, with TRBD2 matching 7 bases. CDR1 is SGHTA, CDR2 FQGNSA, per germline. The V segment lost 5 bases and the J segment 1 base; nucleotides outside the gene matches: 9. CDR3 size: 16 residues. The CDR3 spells CASSLGLNTRTDTQYF. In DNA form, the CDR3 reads TGTGCCAGCAGCCTGGGACTAAATACTCGCACAGATACGCAGTATTTT.

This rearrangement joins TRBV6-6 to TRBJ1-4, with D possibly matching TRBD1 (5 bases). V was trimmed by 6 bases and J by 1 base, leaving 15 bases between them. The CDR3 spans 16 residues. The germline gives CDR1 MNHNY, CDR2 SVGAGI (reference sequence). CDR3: CASSLREGLTNEKLFF. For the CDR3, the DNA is TGTGCCAGCAGCCTCAGGGAAGGTTTAACTAATGAAAAACTGTTTTTT.

CDR3 amino acids: CASSSDSAKQYF. The CDR3 bases are TGTGCCAGCAGCTCCGACTCCGCCAAGCAGTACTTC. The rearrangement joins TRBV7-2 to TRBJ2-7; D gene ambiguous. V was clipped by 4 bases and J by 8 bases, with 12 bases between them. CDR3 length: 12 amino acids. Germline-derived CDR1 and CDR2 are SGHTA and FQGNSA.

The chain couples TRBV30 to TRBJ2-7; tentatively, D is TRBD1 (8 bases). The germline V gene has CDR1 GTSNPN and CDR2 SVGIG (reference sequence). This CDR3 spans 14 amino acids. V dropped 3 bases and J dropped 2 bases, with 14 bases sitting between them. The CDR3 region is CAWRNRGGTYEQYF. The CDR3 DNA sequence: TGTGCCTGGAGGAACAGGGGGGGGACCTACGAGCAGTACTTC.

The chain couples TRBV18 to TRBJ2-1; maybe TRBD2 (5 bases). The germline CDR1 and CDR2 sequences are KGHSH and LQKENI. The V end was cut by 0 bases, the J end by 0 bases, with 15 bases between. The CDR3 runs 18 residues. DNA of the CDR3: TGTGCCAGCTCACCACCGATGGGAAGTCGGGGCTCCTACAATGAGCAGTTCTTC. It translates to CASSPPMGSRGSYNEQFF.